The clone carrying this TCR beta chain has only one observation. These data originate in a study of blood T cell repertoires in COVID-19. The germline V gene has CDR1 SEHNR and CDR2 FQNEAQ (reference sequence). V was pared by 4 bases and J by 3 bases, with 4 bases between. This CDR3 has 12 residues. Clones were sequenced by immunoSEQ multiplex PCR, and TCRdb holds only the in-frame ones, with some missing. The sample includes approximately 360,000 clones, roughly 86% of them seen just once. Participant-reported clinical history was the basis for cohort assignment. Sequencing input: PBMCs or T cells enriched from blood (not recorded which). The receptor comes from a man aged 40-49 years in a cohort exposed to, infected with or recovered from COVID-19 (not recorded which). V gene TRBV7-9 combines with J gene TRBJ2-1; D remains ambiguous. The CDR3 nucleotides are TGTGCCAGCAGCTATAACTACAATGAGCAGTTCTTC. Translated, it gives CASSYNYNEQFF.